Presented here are 31 T cell receptor beta chains from one specimen sequenced in a study of T cell responses to AZD1222 COVID-19 vaccine. Some clones are missing from TCRdb's copy, which holds only in-frame ones; the method was immunoSEQ multiplex PCR. The data contain around 180,000 clones, about 88% of them seen just once; the ten biggest clones take up roughly a quarter. The source was peripheral blood, collected 28 days after the second AZD1222 dose. The receptor set was obtained from an adult who received the AZD1222 COVID-19 vaccine.

CDR3 loop: CAWSVGSGYEQYF. Here the CDR3 DNA reads TGTGCCTGGAGTGTTGGGTCGGGCTACGAGCAGTACTTC. The V gene is TRBV30, the J gene TRBJ2-7; D uncertain. The CDR3 contains 13 residues. Trimming pared 0 bases from V and 3 bases from J, leaving 9 bases between. The V gene's germline CDR1 is GTSNPN and CDR2 SVGIG (reference sequence).

For the CDR3, the DNA is TGTGCCGCCACTCCGCGGTCCTACGAGCAGTACTTC. Translation: CAATPRSYEQYF. This chain links TRBV6-4 with TRBJ2-7; D remains unclear. CDR1 is MRHNA and CDR2 is SNTAGT in the germline V gene. The CDR3 sequence is 12 residues long. V was shortened by 11 bases and J by 1 base, with 12 bases between the two germline ends.

The rearrangement joins TRBV4-2 to TRBJ2-5, with 8 bases matching TRBD2. The junction had 18 bases not matched to a gene; V was cut back by 1 base and J by 5 bases. CDR3 length equals 19 residues. Germline-derived CDR1 and CDR2 are LGHNA and YNFKEQ. CDR3: CASSQVPGKAGDPGETQYF. The DNA of the CDR3 is TGTGCCAGCAGCCAAGTCCCAGGGAAAGCGGGAGACCCAGGGGAGACCCAGTACTTC.

V gene TRBV28 combines with J gene TRBJ1-5; 9 positions match TRBD1. This CDR3 is built from 15 residues. Trimming took 6 bases from V and 6 from J; bases not matched to a gene: 9. CDR1 is MDHEN and CDR2 is SYDVKM in the germline V gene. The CDR3 region has the DNA TGTGCCAGCAGACCGGACAGGGGTGGTCGTCAGCCCCAGCATTTT. The encoded protein is CASRPDRGGRQPQHF.

The chain is built from TRBV6-5 and TRBJ2-2; 9 bases agree with TRBD1. V trimming: 7 bases; J trimming: 6 bases; junction bases outside the gene matches: 6. Germline V CDR1 and CDR2: MNHEY, SVGAGI. The CDR3 is 14 residues long. CDR3 nucleotide sequence: TGTGCCAGCAACCCGGGACAGGGATCCGGGGAGCTGTTTTTT. This translates into CASNPGQGSGELFF.

This chain connects TRBV30 to TRBJ1-4; TRBD1 matches 7 bases. With V trimmed by 1 base and J by 3 bases, 14 bases remained unmatched. Germline CDR1 reads GTSNPN; CDR2 reads SVGIG (reference sequence). The CDR3 runs to 18 residues. The CDR3: CAWSGGTDPSAANEKLFF. The CDR3 DNA sequence: TGTGCCTGGAGTGGCGGGACAGACCCCTCTGCGGCTAATGAAAAACTGTTTTTT.

The CDR3 DNA follows: TGTGCCACCAGCTGGGGACAGGGGAGAGGGGAGCTGTTTTTT. Its translation is CATSWGQGRGELFF. The rearrangement joins TRBV15 to TRBJ2-2; 10 positions agree with TRBD1. Trimming removed 5 bases from V and 8 bases from J; junction bases left unmatched: 5. The CDR3 has 14 amino acids. CDR1 and CDR2 (germline): LNHNV, YYDKDF (reference sequence).

This chain joins TRBV7-3 and TRBJ2-2; D possibly matches TRBD1 or TRBD2 (5 bases each). V was cut by 1 base and J by 4 bases, with 10 bases left in between. The V gene's germline CDR1 is SGHTA and CDR2 FQGTGA. The CDR3 contains 15 residues. CDR3 region: CASSLIGGATGELFF. The CDR3 nucleotides are TGTGCCAGCAGCTTAATTGGGGGTGCCACCGGGGAGCTGTTTTTT.

The rearrangement uses TRBV19 and TRBJ1-5; D unclear. The CDR3 sequence is 14 residues long. Germline CDR1 is LNHDA and CDR2 is SQIVND (reference sequence). The V end was cut by 1 base, the J end by 11 bases, with 15 bases between. The CDR3 loop reads CASSIVMRDQAQHF. CDR3 DNA: TGTGCCAGTAGTATAGTTATGCGGGATCAAGCCCAGCATTTT.

This rearrangement joins TRBV21-1 to TRBJ2-7; the table's D call TRBD2 went unverified against the DNA. TRBV21-1 corresponds to a pseudogene. CDR3 length equals 14 residues. CDR3 sequence reads: CASSILGGVYEQYF. Here the CDR3 DNA reads TGTGCCAGCAGCATCCTCGGGGGGGTCTACGAGCAGTACTTC.

This rearrangement joins TRBV15 to TRBJ2-7; D perhaps matches TRBD1 (6 bases). Trimming pared 2 bases from V and 4 bases from J, leaving 6 bases between. Per germline, CDR1 LNHNV and CDR2 YYDKDF (reference sequence). The CDR3 has 12 residues. The CDR3 protein is CATSRTGYEQYF. For the CDR3, the DNA is TGTGCCACCAGCAGAACAGGGTACGAGCAGTACTTC.

On this clone itself: Mismatch with germline at one junction end may stem from a read error. This chain connects TRBV7-7 to TRBJ2-7; D not certain. Germline assignment: CDR1 SSHAT and CDR2 FNYEAQ (reference sequence). The CDR3 is 13 residues long. DNA of the CDR3: TGTGCTAGCAGTTACAGCCTTACCTACGAGCAGTACTTC. It translates to CASSYSLTYEQYF.

The genes are TRBV19 and TRBJ1-6; D is perhaps TRBD1 (5 bases). Trimming pared 4 bases from V and 10 bases from J, leaving 11 bases between. The germline gives CDR1 LNHDA, CDR2 SQIVND (reference sequence). The CDR3 totals 13 residues. The CDR3 DNA reads as TGTGCCAGTAGTACGCAGGGTGACTCACCCCTCCACTTT. Amino acids: CASSTQGDSPLHF.

V usage is TRBV4-3 and J usage is TRBJ2-7; D assignment may be TRBD1 or TRBD2 (6 bases each). The CDR3 runs to 16 residues. V shed 0 bases and J shed 0 bases, with 12 bases lying between them. CDR1 and CDR2 (germline): LGHNA, YSLEER. The CDR3 bases are TGCGCCAGCAGCCAAGAGGAGGGGGGACGCTCCTACGAGCAGTACTTC. This encodes CASSQEEGGRSYEQYF.

This chain links TRBV18 with TRBJ2-7; 11 bases align to TRBD2. V was clipped by 4 bases and J by 4 bases; unmatched bases: 6. Germline CDR1 KGHSH, CDR2 LQKENI. The CDR3 contains 15 residues. The CDR3 here is CASSRGLAGAYEQYF. CDR3 sequence (DNA): TGTGCCAGCTCACGAGGACTAGCGGGTGCTTACGAGCAGTACTTC.

This clone came up once. The J gene is TRBJ2-7, the V gene TRBV4-1, with 7 nucleotides matching TRBD2. Germline CDR1 is MGHRA and CDR2 is YSYEKL. V trimming: 3 bases; J trimming: 0 bases; junction bases outside the gene matches: 8. The CDR3 covers 16 residues. CDR3 coding DNA: TGCGCCAGCAGCCACGCATCTAGCGGAAGCTCCTACGAGCAGTACTTC. It specifies CASSHASSGSSYEQYF.

This sequence joins TRBV10-3 and TRBJ2-7, with 10 bases aligning to TRBD1. The CDR3 contains 14 residues. The germline V gene encodes CDR1 ENHRY and CDR2 SYGVKD. V dropped 6 bases and J dropped 5; count of bases not matched to a gene: 7. The CDR3 region is CAIREGQGTDEQYF. The CDR3 DNA reads TGTGCCATCAGGGAGGGACAGGGGACCGACGAGCAGTACTTC.

The J gene is TRBJ1-6, the V gene TRBV3-1 (or the pseudogene TRBV3-2); TRBD1 is a possible D gene (6 bases). Germline assignment: CDR1 LGHDT and CDR2 YNNKEL (reference sequence). The V and J ends lost 3 bases and 5 bases respectively, with 14 bases between them. The CDR3 loop spans 16 amino acids. The CDR3 here is CASSQFGRGNNSPLHF. The DNA for the CDR3 is TGTGCCAGCAGCCAGTTTGGAAGGGGGAATAATTCACCCCTCCACTTT.

This clone came up once. This chain joins TRBV29-1 and TRBJ1-1; 7 bases align to TRBD1. This CDR3 has 13 amino acids. The V segment lost 7 bases and the J segment 5 bases; nucleotides outside the gene matches: 10. Germline V gene lookup returns CDR1 SQVTM and CDR2 ANQGSEA. CDR3 bases: TGCAGCGCGGCAGGGGGGTTAGATACTGAAGCTTTCTTT. Translating it yields CSAAGGLDTEAFF.

Only a few counts were recorded for this clone. V and J are TRBV7-9 and TRBJ1-1; D is ambiguous. V shed 2 bases and J shed 4 bases, with 8 bases lying between them. Per the germline V gene, CDR1 is SEHNR and CDR2 is FQNEAQ (reference sequence). The CDR3 sequence is 13 residues long. The CDR3 DNA follows: TGTGCCAGCAGCTTAACAGACCTCACTGAAGCTTTCTTT. Its translation is CASSLTDLTEAFF.

The gene calls are TRBV6-5 and TRBJ1-2; 7 bases are a match to TRBD1. Unmatched junction bases numbered 12, after V lost 0 bases and J lost 8 bases. The CDR3 contains 16 residues. Per the germline V gene, CDR1 is MNHEY and CDR2 is SVGAGI. CDR3 sequence (DNA): TGTGCCAGCAGTTACTCCACAGGGGAAGGAGGAGGGGGCTACACCTTC. Translating it yields CASSYSTGEGGGGYTF.

V gene TRBV15 combines with J gene TRBJ2-3; TRBD2 agrees at 10 bases. In germline, CDR1 is LNHNV, CDR2 YYDKDF (reference sequence). The CDR3 extends over 15 amino acids. Unmatched junction bases numbered 2, after V lost 5 bases and J lost 0 bases. The CDR3 DNA reads as TGTGCCACCAGCGGACTAGCGGCAAGCACAGATACGCAGTATTTT. This encodes CATSGLAASTDTQYF.

The rearrangement joins TRBV4-3 to TRBJ2-2; TRBD1 is a possible D gene (5 bases). This CDR3 is 14 amino acids long. V was pared by 4 bases and J by 7 bases, with 13 bases between. Germline CDR1 LGHNA, CDR2 YSLEER. The CDR3 reads CASSLRQGGGELFF. Here the CDR3 DNA reads TGCGCCAGCAGCCTTCGGCAGGGCGGCGGGGAGCTGTTTTTT.

CDR3 sequence reads: CASRNDPGQAYTGELFF. The CDR3 DNA sequence: TGTGCCAGTAGAAACGATCCGGGACAGGCCTACACCGGGGAGCTGTTTTTT. The J gene is TRBJ2-2, the V gene TRBV19; 8 nucleotides agree with TRBD1. This CDR3 is built from 17 residues. The V segment lost 6 bases and the J segment 3 bases; nucleotides outside the gene matches: 12. Per germline, CDR1 LNHDA and CDR2 SQIVND (reference sequence).

The chain carries TRBV25-1 and TRBJ2-7; 7 bases agree with TRBD1. Germline V gene sequence: CDR1 MGHDK, CDR2 SYGVNS. Trimming took 3 bases from V and 2 from J; bases not matched to a gene: 4. This CDR3 comprises 14 residues. The CDR3: CASSEAGTAYEQYF. The CDR3 DNA reads as TGTGCCAGCAGTGAGGCCGGGACAGCCTACGAGCAGTACTTC.

This sequence joins TRBV9 and TRBJ2-2, with unresolved D. The CDR3 length is 15 residues. The V end was cut by 0 bases, the J end by 0 bases, with 6 bases between. The germline CDR1 and CDR2 sequences are SGDLS and YYNGEE. CDR3 amino acids: CASSVGGANTGELFF. CDR3 DNA: TGTGCCAGCAGCGTAGGTGGAGCGAACACCGGGGAGCTGTTTTTT.

This chain uses TRBV6-5 with TRBJ2-1; TRBD2 matches 13 bases. Germline lookup yields CDR1 MNHEY and CDR2 SVGAGI. This CDR3 has 14 amino acids. V lost 6 bases, J lost 7 bases, and 3 bases stayed unmatched. CDR3 in DNA: TGTGCCAGCAGCTCGACTAGCGGGAGGAATGAGCAGTTCTTC. Translating gives CASSSTSGRNEQFF.

This chain connects TRBV21-1 to TRBJ2-7; no check of the table's D call, TRBD2, against the DNA was made. TRBV21-1 is designated a pseudogene. This CDR3 region has 15 residues. The CDR3 DNA reads TGTGCCAGCAGCAGCCCGAGACTATCCACCTACGAGCAGTACTTC. This gives the protein CASSSPRLSTYEQYF.

The J gene is TRBJ1-5, the V gene TRBV7-9, with D possibly matching TRBD1 (6 bases). CDR3 length: 14 residues. CDR1 and CDR2 from the germline V gene are SEHNR and FQNEAQ (reference sequence). Trimming removed 3 bases at V and 1 base at J, with 7 bases between. The CDR3 DNA reads TGTGCCAGCAGCTTCGGGACAAGCAATCAGCCCCAGCATTTT. Amino acid sequence: CASSFGTSNQPQHF.

The CDR3 spells CASSEGPPREYEQYF. The CDR3 coding sequence is TGTGCCAGCAGTGAAGGCCCCCCGAGGGAGTACGAGCAGTACTTC. J is TRBJ2-7 and V is TRBV6-1; D perhaps matches TRBD2 (5 bases). Germline V CDR1 and CDR2: MNHNS, SASEGT. The CDR3 is made up of 15 amino acids. With 1 base removed from V and 4 bases from J, the gap between germline ends came to 14 bases.

This rearrangement joins TRBV25-1 to TRBJ2-2, with no clear D. The V gene lost 6 bases and the J gene lost 3 bases, with 5 bases spanning the gap. The CDR3 sequence is 12 residues long. CDR1 is MGHDK, CDR2 SYGVNS, per germline. Here the CDR3 reads CASRGYTGELFF. The CDR3 DNA reads TGTGCCAGCAGAGGGTACACCGGGGAGCTGTTTTTT.